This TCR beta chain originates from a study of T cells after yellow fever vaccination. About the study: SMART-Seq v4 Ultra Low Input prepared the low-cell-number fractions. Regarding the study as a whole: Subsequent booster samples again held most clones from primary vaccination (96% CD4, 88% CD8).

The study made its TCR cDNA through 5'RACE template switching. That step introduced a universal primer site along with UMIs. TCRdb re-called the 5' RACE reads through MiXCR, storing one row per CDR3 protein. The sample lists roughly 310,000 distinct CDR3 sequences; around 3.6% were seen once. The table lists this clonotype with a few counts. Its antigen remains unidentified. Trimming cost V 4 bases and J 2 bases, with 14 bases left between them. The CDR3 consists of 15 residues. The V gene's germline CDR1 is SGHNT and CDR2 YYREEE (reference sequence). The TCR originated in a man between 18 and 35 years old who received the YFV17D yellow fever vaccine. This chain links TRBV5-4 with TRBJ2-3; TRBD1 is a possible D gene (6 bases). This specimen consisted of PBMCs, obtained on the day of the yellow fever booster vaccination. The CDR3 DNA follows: TGTGCCAGCAGCCCTGGACAGCAAGTCACAGATACGCAGTATTTT. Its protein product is CASSPGQQVTDTQYF.